The 5 T cell receptor beta chains below were found in one sample sequenced in a study of blood T cell repertoires in COVID-19. TCRdb's table, derived via immunoSEQ multiplex PCR, lists solely in-frame clones and lacks some. In the table there are some 260,000 clones, roughly 91% of which are singletons. Sequenced input: peripheral blood. The receptors shown here come from a woman in her thirties or forties who had recovered from COVID-19.

V usage is TRBV18 and J usage is TRBJ2-6, with D tentatively TRBD1 (5 bases). The V end lost 3 bases, the J end lost 2 bases, and 11 bases lay between the germline ends. Germline lookup yields CDR1 KGHSH and CDR2 LQKENI. The CDR3 length is 16 residues. The CDR3 is CASSPPRAPGANVLTF. As DNA, the CDR3 is TGTGCCAGCTCACCGCCCAGGGCTCCTGGGGCCAACGTCCTGACTTTC.

The CDR3 DNA reads TGTGCCAGCGGAGGGGGCGAGGAGACCCAGTACTTC. Translation gives CASGGGEETQYF. This chain connects TRBV12-3 or TRBV12-4 to TRBJ2-5; maybe TRBD1 (7 bases). With 8 bases removed from V and 5 bases from J, the gap between germline ends came to 12 bases. The CDR3 sequence is 12 residues long.

The chain links TRBV6-5 to TRBJ2-7; the match to TRBD1 covers 10 bases. The CDR3 consists of 14 residues. The V gene end was trimmed by 10 bases and the J gene end by 4 bases; junction bases not matched to a gene: 10. The germline V gene has CDR1 MNHEY and CDR2 SVGAGI. CDR3 loop: CATYARDRGYEQYV. CDR3 nucleotide sequence: TGTGCCACCTACGCCCGGGACAGGGGATACGAGCAGTACGTC.

The rearrangement links TRBV18 to TRBJ1-5, with D unclear. Germline assignment: CDR1 KGHSH and CDR2 LQKENI. Trimming stripped 3 bases from V and 11 bases from J, with 14 bases between. The CDR3 loop spans 13 amino acids. The CDR3, as DNA: TGTGCCAGCTCACCGGAGACCACCGGGGCCCAGCATTTT. It codes for CASSPETTGAQHF.

Turning to this clone: The sample carries other DNA sequences with the same CDR3. This rearrangement joins TRBV18 to TRBJ1-3; no firm D call. The CDR3 extends over 15 amino acids. Looked up from germline, CDR1 is KGHSH and CDR2 is LQKENI. The V end was cut by 3 bases, the J end by 0 bases, with 9 bases between. The CDR3 reads CASSPEGLSGNTIYF. CDR3 bases: TGTGCCAGCTCACCCGAGGGTCTCTCTGGAAACACCATATATTTT.